A single sample gave rise to the 28 T cell receptor beta chains below, sequenced in a study of T cells in Graves' hyperthyroidism and ophthalmopathy. Template material for amplifying TCR beta CDR3 regions consisted of RNA transcripts. Researchers ran a first-round RT-PCR on the TCR CDR3 using the HTBI primer set. Using its own MiXCR run on the multiplex PCR reads, TCRdb lists one record per CDR3 protein. The sample shows 500,000 to 700,000 distinct CDR3 sequences, about a sixth of them seen only once. The sequencing sample was made of blood. The source is a woman between 18 and 29 years old with Graves' hyperthyroidism.

This clonotype turned up a few times. V and J are TRBV9 and TRBJ2-1, with D possibly matching TRBD2 (7 bases). V shed 4 bases and J shed 9 bases, with 17 bases lying between them. The length of the CDR3 is 14 residues. The germline V gene encodes CDR1 SGDLS and CDR2 YYNGEE. In nucleotides, the CDR3 is TGTGCCAGCAGCTCCTGGGGAGGGGGAGGTGAGCAGTTCTTC. It translates to CASSSWGGGGEQFF.

The chain has TRBV5-6 and TRBJ2-2, with 8 bases fitting TRBD1. Unmatched junction bases numbered 7, after V lost 4 bases and J lost 2 bases. Germline assignment: CDR1 SGHDT and CDR2 YYEEEE. The CDR3 consists of 16 residues. CDR3 sequence (DNA): TGTGCCAGCAGCCCGGACAGGGCCGGTAACACCGGGGAGCTGTTTTTT. Amino acids: CASSPDRAGNTGELFF.

This clonotype occurred many times. The rearrangement joins TRBV2 to TRBJ2-3, with D maybe TRBD1 (6 bases). This CDR3 region has 15 residues. V was trimmed by 8 bases and J by 0 bases, leaving 15 bases between them. Germline V lookup: CDR1 SNHLY, CDR2 FYNNEI. CDR3 DNA sequence: TGTGCCAGCTCACGGACAGAGACTAGCACAGATACGCAGTATTTT. This translates into CASSRTETSTDTQYF.

This clonotype was observed at least ten times. V is TRBV6-1 and J is TRBJ2-3; TRBD1 agrees at 9 bases. This CDR3 has 16 amino acids. CDR1 and CDR2 from the germline V gene are MNHNS and SASEGT. The ends lost 3 bases at V and 1 base at J; junction bases unmatched: 5. DNA for the CDR3: TGTGCCAGCAGTGACACAGGGGGCCTCCGCACAGATACGCAGTATTTT. Amino acids: CASSDTGGLRTDTQYF.

V is TRBV18 and J is TRBJ2-2; tentatively, D is TRBD1 (5 bases). There are 16 residues in the CDR3. V shed 1 base and J shed 0 bases, with 9 bases lying between them. Germline V gene sequence: CDR1 KGHSH, CDR2 LQKENI. CDR3 sequence (DNA): TGTGCCAGCTCACCACGGCAGGGTTCGAACACCGGGGAGCTGTTTTTT. Its protein is CASSPRQGSNTGELFF.

A remark on this clonotype: With a much larger clone just one base away, this may be a read error. This chain uses TRBV28 with TRBJ2-5; TRBD2 might be the D (6 bases). The CDR3 is 13 amino acids. CDR1 MDHEN and CDR2 SYDVKM come from the germline V gene. The CDR3 sequence is CASTPLAQENQYF. DNA for the CDR3: TGTGCCAGCACCCCTCTAGCGCAAGAGAACCAGTACTTC.

This clonotype was found many times. The chain joins TRBV28 to TRBJ2-5, with 15 positions matching TRBD2. The CDR3 has 17 amino acids. Per germline, CDR1 MDHEN and CDR2 SYDVKM. Trimming at V came to 5 bases and at J to 5 bases, leaving 9 bases not matched to a gene. The CDR3 DNA reads TGTGCCAGCAGTGCTTATGGACTAGCGGGAGGGGAGGAGACCCAGTACTTC. Amino acids: CASSAYGLAGGEETQYF.

This clonotype was seen many times. The rearrangement joins TRBV3-1 to TRBJ2-7, with D unresolved. Trimming took off 1 base at V and 6 bases at J, with 16 bases between the two ends. The CDR3 covers 15 residues. Germline CDR1 LGHDT, CDR2 YNNKEL (reference sequence). CDR3 loop: CASSQGSERSGEQYF. As DNA, the CDR3 is TGTGCCAGCAGCCAAGGCTCTGAGAGATCTGGCGAGCAGTACTTC.

The chain joins TRBV6-9 to TRBJ1-1; no firm D call. The V end was cut by 2 bases, the J end by 0 bases, with 10 bases between. Germline CDR1 reads MNHGY; CDR2 reads SVAAGI. The CDR3 totals 15 residues. CDR3 protein: CASSYRDYLNTEAFF. CDR3 nucleotide sequence: TGTGCCAGCAGTTATAGGGATTATCTGAACACTGAAGCTTTCTTT.

V and J are TRBV12-3 or TRBV12-4 and TRBJ2-2, with D tentatively TRBD2 (5 bases). Trimming shortened V by 3 bases and J by 3 bases, and 8 bases separated the two germline ends. This CDR3 region has 14 residues. This CDR3 is CASSFPGYTGELFF. Here the CDR3 DNA reads TGTGCCAGCAGTTTCCCGGGGTACACCGGGGAGCTGTTTTTT.

This clonotype was detected a few times. CDR3 sequence: CASSPGTFSGNTIYF. DNA for the CDR3: TGTGCCAGCAGTCCCGGGACATTCTCTGGAAACACCATATATTTT. This rearrangement joins TRBV28 to TRBJ1-3, with D perhaps TRBD1 (6 bases). V lost 5 bases to trimming and J lost 0 bases, with 11 bases between them. This CDR3 spans 15 amino acids. In germline, CDR1 is MDHEN, CDR2 SYDVKM. The full variable domain, with the rest looked up from reference TRBV28 and TRBJ1-3, is DVKVTQSSRYLVKRTGEKVFLECVQDMDHENMFWYRQDPGLGLRLIYFSYDVKMKEKGDIPEGYSVSREKKERFSLILESASTNQTSMYLCASSPGTFSGNTIYFGEGSWLTVV.

This clonotype was picked up one time. The chain uses TRBV3-1 and TRBJ2-7, with D tentatively TRBD1 (5 bases). V dropped 0 bases and J dropped 1 base, with 13 bases sitting between them. Germline V gives CDR1 LGHDT, CDR2 YNNKEL (reference sequence). This CDR3 comprises 16 residues. CDR3 loop: CASSQEGQLLSYEQYF. Here the CDR3 DNA reads TGTGCCAGCAGCCAAGAGGGGCAGCTCTTATCCTACGAGCAGTACTTC.

This clonotype has a count of ten or more. CDR3 region: CASSWDGRTEAFF. CDR3 sequence (DNA): TGCGCCAGCAGTTGGGACGGCCGGACTGAAGCTTTCTTT. V usage is TRBV5-1 and J usage is TRBJ1-1; D is perhaps TRBD1 (5 bases). Germline CDR1 reads SGHRS; CDR2 reads YFSETQ. The CDR3 runs to 13 residues. Deletions cut 5 bases from V and 5 bases from J, with 13 bases between.

The sample holds a few counts of this clonotype. The CDR3 coding sequence is TGTGCCACCAGTGACCCCCCCGTGGATGAGCAGTTCTTC. As protein: CATSDPPVDEQFF. The chain recombines TRBV24-1 with TRBJ2-1; D is undetermined. The CDR3 sequence is 13 residues long. Per germline, CDR1 KGHDR and CDR2 SFDVKD. Trimming took 4 bases from V and 8 from J, leaving 11 bases between them.

This clonotype was seen ten or more times. V and J are TRBV7-9 and TRBJ2-5; 9 bases fit TRBD1. Germline lookup yields CDR1 SEHNR and CDR2 FQNEAQ (reference sequence). The CDR3 runs to 16 residues. Losses at the gene ends were 3 bases for V and 5 bases for J; bases not matched to a gene: 10. DNA of the CDR3: TGTGCCAGCAGCTTGGGGACAGGGTTGGATCGGGAGACCCAGTACTTC. It translates to CASSLGTGLDRETQYF.

This clonotype was counted only a few times. The rearrangement uses TRBV7-2 and TRBJ2-4, with D maybe TRBD1 (6 bases). CDR3 length: 15 amino acids. CDR1 is SGHTA, CDR2 FQGNSA, per germline. V was trimmed by 1 base and J by 2 bases, leaving 9 bases between them. The CDR3 DNA follows: TGTGCCAGCAGCTTAGAGCAGGGGACCAAAAACATTCAGTACTTC. Protein: CASSLEQGTKNIQYF.

This clonotype was detected ten times or more. The V and J genes are TRBV2 and TRBJ2-1; 7 bases map to TRBD1. There are 20 residues in the CDR3. With 5 bases clipped from V and 0 bases from J, the junction kept 19 bases outside the gene matches. CDR1 is SNHLY, CDR2 FYNNEI, per germline. DNA for the CDR3: TGTGCCAGCAGTACATTCTTTCCGGGACAGAGAGCCGGCTCCTACAATGAGCAGTTCTTC. Translating it yields CASSTFFPGQRAGSYNEQFF.

V gene TRBV27 combines with J gene TRBJ2-7; 10 bases align to TRBD2. Trimming cost V 4 bases and J 3 bases; bases outside gene matches: 6. Germline V gene data show CDR1 as MNHEY and CDR2 as SMNVEV (reference sequence). The CDR3 contains 15 residues. The CDR3, as DNA: TGTGCCAGCAGTTCCCTAGCGGGAGTTGTCTACGAGCAGTACTTC. It specifies CASSSLAGVVYEQYF.

This rearrangement joins TRBV2 to TRBJ1-1; D is possibly TRBD1 (6 bases). Germline V lookup: CDR1 SNHLY, CDR2 FYNNEI. V dropped 1 base and J dropped 1 base, with 7 bases sitting between them. CDR3 length: 14 residues. DNA of the CDR3: TGTGCCAGCAGTGAAGTACAGGGGAACACTGAAGCTTTCTTT. This codes for CASSEVQGNTEAFF.

The CDR3 DNA sequence: TGCAGTGCCCAGCCACCCCGGGACAGGGGGCACGAGACCCAGTACTTC. The encoded protein is CSAQPPRDRGHETQYF. V gene TRBV20-1 combines with J gene TRBJ2-5; 12 bases map to TRBD1. V lost 6 bases and J lost 5; bases outside the gene matches: 13. Germline V lookup: CDR1 DFQATT, CDR2 SNEGSKA (reference sequence). CDR3 length: 16 amino acids.

This chain connects TRBV6-1 to TRBJ1-5; D remains unclear. This CDR3 is built from 13 residues. Germline-derived CDR1 and CDR2 are MNHNS and SASEGT. V lost 7 bases and J 9 bases, leaving 16 bases between the germline ends. The CDR3 loop reads CASIRDRAMPQHF. CDR3 bases: TGTGCCAGCATAAGAGACCGCGCCATGCCCCAGCATTTT.

This clonotype was observed at least ten times. The V and J genes are TRBV3-1 and TRBJ2-1; 15 bases are shared with TRBD2. Germline V CDR1 and CDR2: LGHDT, YNNKEL (reference sequence). V was clipped by 3 bases and J by 7 bases; unmatched bases: 13. This CDR3 has 19 amino acids. Here the CDR3 reads CASSHTTPGLAGGGNEQFF. CDR3 bases: TGTGCCAGCAGCCATACCACCCCGGGACTAGCGGGAGGTGGGAATGAGCAGTTCTTC.

This clonotype was observed a few times. The chain has TRBV27 and TRBJ2-1; tentatively, D is TRBD2 (6 bases). V was clipped by 6 bases and J by 0 bases, with 15 bases between them. The CDR3 length is 16 residues. From germline, CDR1 is MNHEY and CDR2 SMNVEV (reference sequence). The CDR3 coding sequence is TGTGCCAGCAGCGAACTAGCTCTGAGCTCCTACAATGAGCAGTTCTTC. This sequence encodes CASSELALSSYNEQFF.

This clonotype has just a few counts. The chain recombines TRBV16 with TRBJ1-1; no definite D call. Trimming pared 2 bases from V and 1 base from J, leaving 8 bases between. The CDR3 sequence is 14 residues long. Germline V gene sequence: CDR1 KGHSY, CDR2 FQNENV. The CDR3 nucleotides read TGTGCCAGCAGCCAAACGTTGGGGAACACTGAAGCTTTCTTT. Its translation is CASSQTLGNTEAFF. Complete variable domain (other parts from reference TRBV16 and TRBJ1-1): GEEVAQTPKHLVRGEGQKAKLYCAPIKGHSYVFWYQQVLKNEFKFLISFQNENVFDETGMPKERFSAKCLPNSPCSLEIQATKLEDSAVYFCASSQTLGNTEAFFGQGTRLTVV.

This clonotype was found many times. The chain joins TRBV20-1 to TRBJ2-7, with 11 bases lining up with TRBD1. CDR1 is DFQATT, CDR2 SNEGSKA, per germline (reference sequence). The CDR3 runs 14 residues. Trimming cost V 6 bases and J 5 bases; bases outside gene matches: 9. The CDR3 here is CSARVGQGADEQYF. CDR3 nucleotides: TGCAGTGCGCGAGTAGGACAGGGGGCGGACGAGCAGTACTTC.

The V call is TRBV29-1, the J call TRBJ1-1, with D perhaps TRBD1 (6 bases). In germline, CDR1 is SQVTM, CDR2 ANQGSEA. The CDR3 covers 15 residues. The germline V and J ends were trimmed by 4 bases and 1 base, with 16 bases remaining between them. The CDR3 bases are TGCAGCGTTGGAGGGGGGGCAGGCGAGAACACTGAAGCTTTCTTT. This gives the protein CSVGGGAGENTEAFF.

The chain uses TRBV5-4 and TRBJ1-6; unclear D gene. The germline V gene encodes CDR1 SGHNT and CDR2 YYREEE (reference sequence). This CDR3 contains 15 residues. Trimming cost V 6 bases and J 7 bases, with 17 bases left between them. CDR3 sequence: CASNVAPSTNSPLHF. The CDR3 bases are TGTGCCAGCAACGTGGCTCCCTCCACGAATTCACCCCTCCACTTT. Full variable domain (remainder filled in from reference TRBV5-4 and TRBJ1-6): ETGVTQSPTHLIKTRGQQVTLRCSSQSGHNTVSWYQQALGQGPQFIFQYYREEENGRGNFPPRFSGLQFPNYSSELNVNALELDDSALYLCASNVAPSTNSPLHFGNGTRLTVT.

This clonotype was detected many times. V and J are TRBV6-2 or TRBV6-3 and TRBJ2-1; the D is unclear. CDR3 length equals 14 residues. Trimming left V 5 bases short and J 0 bases short, with 8 bases between. Germline CDR1 MNHEY, CDR2 SVGEGT. Here the CDR3 reads CASSTDNSYNEQFF. The CDR3 DNA reads as TGTGCCAGCAGTACGGATAACTCCTACAATGAGCAGTTCTTC.